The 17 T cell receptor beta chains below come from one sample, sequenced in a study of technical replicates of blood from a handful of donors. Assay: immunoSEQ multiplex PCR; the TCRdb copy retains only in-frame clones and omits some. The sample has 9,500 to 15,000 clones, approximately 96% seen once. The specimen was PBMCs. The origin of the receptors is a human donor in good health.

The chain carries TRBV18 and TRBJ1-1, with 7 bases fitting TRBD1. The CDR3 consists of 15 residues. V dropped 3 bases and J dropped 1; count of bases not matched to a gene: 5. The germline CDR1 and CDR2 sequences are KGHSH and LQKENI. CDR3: CASSPGTATNTEAFF. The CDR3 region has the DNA TGTGCCAGCTCACCGGGGACAGCGACGAACACTGAAGCTTTCTTT.

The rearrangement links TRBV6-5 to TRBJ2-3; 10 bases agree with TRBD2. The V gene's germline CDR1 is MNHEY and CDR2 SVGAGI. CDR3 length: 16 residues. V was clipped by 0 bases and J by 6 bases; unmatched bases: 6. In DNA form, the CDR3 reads TGTGCCAGCAGTTACTCTACAGCGGGAGGGCGGGATACGCAGTATTTT. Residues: CASSYSTAGGRDTQYF.

The CDR3 coding sequence is TGTGCCAGCAGCAAAGTACTAAGGACAGCCTACTATGGCTACACCTTC. Its protein product is CASSKVLRTAYYGYTF. The chain employs TRBV21-1 and TRBJ1-2; whether TRBD1, the table's D call, matches the DNA was not checked. TRBV21-1 is tagged as a pseudogene. The CDR3 is 16 amino acids.

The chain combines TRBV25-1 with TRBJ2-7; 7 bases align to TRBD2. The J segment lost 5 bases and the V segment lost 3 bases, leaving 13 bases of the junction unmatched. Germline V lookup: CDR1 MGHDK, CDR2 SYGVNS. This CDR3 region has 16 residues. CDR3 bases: TGTGCCAGCAGTGACAGAGGTGGCGGGAGCGCCCACGAGCAGTACTTC. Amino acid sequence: CASSDRGGGSAHEQYF.

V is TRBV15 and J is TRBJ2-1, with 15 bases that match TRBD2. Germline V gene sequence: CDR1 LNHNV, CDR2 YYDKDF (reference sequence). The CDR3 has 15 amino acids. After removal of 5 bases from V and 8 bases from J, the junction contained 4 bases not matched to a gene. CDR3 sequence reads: CATSGGTSGRYEQFF. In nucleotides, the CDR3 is TGTGCCACCAGCGGCGGGACTAGCGGGAGGTATGAGCAGTTCTTC.

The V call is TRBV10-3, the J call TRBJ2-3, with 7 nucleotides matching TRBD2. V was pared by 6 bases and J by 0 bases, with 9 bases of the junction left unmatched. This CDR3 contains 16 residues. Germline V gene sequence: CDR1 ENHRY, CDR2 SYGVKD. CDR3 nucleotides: TGTGCCATCAGGGCCGGGGCTAGCGGTAGCACAGATACGCAGTATTTT. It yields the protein CAIRAGASGSTDTQYF.

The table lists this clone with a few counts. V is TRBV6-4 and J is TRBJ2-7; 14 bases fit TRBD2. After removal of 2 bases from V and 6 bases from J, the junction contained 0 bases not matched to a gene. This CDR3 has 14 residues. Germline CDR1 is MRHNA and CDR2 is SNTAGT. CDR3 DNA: TGTGCCAGCAGTGACGGGACTAGCGGGAGCGAGCAGTACTTC. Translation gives CASSDGTSGSEQYF.

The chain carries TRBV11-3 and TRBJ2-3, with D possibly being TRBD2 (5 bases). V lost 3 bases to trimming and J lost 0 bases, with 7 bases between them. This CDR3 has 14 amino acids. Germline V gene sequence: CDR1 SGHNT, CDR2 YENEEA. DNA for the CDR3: TGTGCCAGCAGCTTCAGCGGTAGCACAGATACGCAGTATTTT. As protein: CASSFSGSTDTQYF.

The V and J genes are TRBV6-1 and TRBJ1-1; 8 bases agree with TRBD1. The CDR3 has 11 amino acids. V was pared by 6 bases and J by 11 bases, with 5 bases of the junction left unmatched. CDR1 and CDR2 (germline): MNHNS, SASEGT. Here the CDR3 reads CASSNDRGAFF. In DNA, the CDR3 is TGTGCCAGCAGCAACGACAGGGGTGCTTTCTTT.

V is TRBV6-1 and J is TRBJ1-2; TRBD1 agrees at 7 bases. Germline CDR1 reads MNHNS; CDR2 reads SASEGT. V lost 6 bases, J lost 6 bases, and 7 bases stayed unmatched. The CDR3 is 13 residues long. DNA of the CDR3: TGTGCCAGCAGCCGACAGGGCTGGGATGGCTACACCTTC. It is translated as CASSRQGWDGYTF.

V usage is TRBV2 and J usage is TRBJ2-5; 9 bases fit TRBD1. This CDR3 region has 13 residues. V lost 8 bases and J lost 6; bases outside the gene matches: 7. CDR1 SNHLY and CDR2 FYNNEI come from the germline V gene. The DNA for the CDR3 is TGTGCCAGCCGGATACAGGGGGCTAAGACCCAGTACTTC. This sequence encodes CASRIQGAKTQYF. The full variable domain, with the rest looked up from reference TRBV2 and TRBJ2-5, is EPEVTQTPSHQVTQMGQEVILRCVPISNHLYFYWYRQILGQKVEFLVSFYNNEISEKSEIFDDQFSVERPDGSNFTLKIRSTKLEDSAMYFCASRIQGAKTQYFGPGTRLLVL.

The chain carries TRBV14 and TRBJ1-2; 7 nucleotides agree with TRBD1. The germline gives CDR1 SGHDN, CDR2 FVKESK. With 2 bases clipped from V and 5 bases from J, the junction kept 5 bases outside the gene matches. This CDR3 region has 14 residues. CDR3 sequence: CASSQRAGGYGYTF. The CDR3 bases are TGTGCCAGCAGCCAACGGGCAGGGGGTTATGGCTACACCTTC.

The CDR3 DNA follows: TGTGCCAGCACGAGGGTCGGGACTGGTGAAAAACTGTTTTTT. Protein product: CASTRVGTGEKLFF. The chain links TRBV2 to TRBJ1-4, with D possibly being TRBD1 (5 bases). This CDR3 is built from 14 residues. V was clipped by 7 bases and J by 7 bases, with 16 bases between them. From germline, CDR1 is SNHLY and CDR2 FYNNEI.

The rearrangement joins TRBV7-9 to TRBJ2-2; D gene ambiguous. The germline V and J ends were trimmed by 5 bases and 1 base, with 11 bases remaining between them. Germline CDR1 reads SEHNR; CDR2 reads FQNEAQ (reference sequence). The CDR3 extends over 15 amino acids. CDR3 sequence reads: CASSKRIGNTGELFF. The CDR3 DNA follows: TGTGCCAGCAGCAAGCGAATAGGGAACACCGGGGAGCTGTTTTTT.

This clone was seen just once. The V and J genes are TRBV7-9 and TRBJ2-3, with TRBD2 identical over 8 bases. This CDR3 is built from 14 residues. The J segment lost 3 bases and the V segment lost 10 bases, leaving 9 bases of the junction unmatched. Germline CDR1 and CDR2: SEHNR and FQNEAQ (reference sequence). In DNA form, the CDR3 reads TGTGCCAAAACGCCGGGACTAGAAACAGATACGCAGTATTTT. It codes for CAKTPGLETDTQYF.

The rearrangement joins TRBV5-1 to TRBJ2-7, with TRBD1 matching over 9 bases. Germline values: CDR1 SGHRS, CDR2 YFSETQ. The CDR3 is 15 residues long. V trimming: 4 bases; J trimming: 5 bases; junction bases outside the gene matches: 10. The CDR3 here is CASSVQQGAPDEQYF. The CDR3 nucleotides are TGCGCCAGCAGCGTGCAACAGGGGGCCCCGGACGAGCAGTACTTC.

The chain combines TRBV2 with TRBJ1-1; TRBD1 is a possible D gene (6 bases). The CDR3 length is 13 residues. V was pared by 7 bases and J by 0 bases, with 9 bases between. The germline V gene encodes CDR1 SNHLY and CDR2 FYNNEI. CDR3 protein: CASIGQLNTEAFF. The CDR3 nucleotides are TGTGCCAGCATTGGACAGTTGAACACTGAAGCTTTCTTT. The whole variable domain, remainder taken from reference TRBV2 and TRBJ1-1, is EPEVTQTPSHQVTQMGQEVILRCVPISNHLYFYWYRQILGQKVEFLVSFYNNEISEKSEIFDDQFSVERPDGSNFTLKIRSTKLEDSAMYFCASIGQLNTEAFFGQGTRLTVV.